A single sample is the source of the 25 T cell receptor beta chains below, sequenced in a study of T cell repertoires and HLA-DP antigens. Antigen specificity for these receptors is unknown. Generated by immunoSEQ multiplex PCR, the TCRdb table keeps only in-frame clones and is missing some. There are approximately 100,000 clones in the sample; around nine tenths occur only once, and around 1.7% lies in the top ten. The sample was CD4+ T cells from PBMCs. These receptor sequences come from a man aged 45-65 years in good health and CMV-seronegative.

This chain uses TRBV5-1 with TRBJ2-5; no definite D call. V shed 6 bases and J shed 7 bases, with 13 bases lying between them. The V gene's germline CDR1 is SGHRS and CDR2 YFSETQ. This CDR3 has 12 residues. CDR3 residues: CASTSSVGTQYF. CDR3 nucleotides: TGCGCCAGCACATCGTCGGTAGGGACCCAGTACTTC.

The chain uses TRBV11-2 and TRBJ2-1; D is unresolved. This CDR3 is 15 amino acids long. The V gene's germline CDR1 is SGHAT and CDR2 FQNNGV. Trimming cost V 1 base and J 1 base, with 8 bases left between them. CDR3 nucleotide sequence: TGTGCCAGCAGCTTAGTAATTGGTTCCTACAATGAGCAGTTCTTC. Residues: CASSLVIGSYNEQFF.

The chain joins TRBV29-1 to TRBJ2-2; D remains ambiguous. The CDR3 runs 12 residues. Germline V CDR1 and CDR2: SQVTM, ANQGSEA. Trimming shortened V by 6 bases and J by 1 base, and 6 bases separated the two germline ends. CDR3 loop: CSVDRNTGELFF. CDR3 nucleotide sequence: TGCAGCGTGGATCGGAACACCGGGGAGCTGTTTTTT.

CDR3 protein: CASSLQIRLAGYNEQFF. For the CDR3, the DNA is TGCGCCAGCAGCTTGCAGATCAGACTAGCGGGGTACAATGAGCAGTTCTTC. The J gene is TRBJ2-1, the V gene TRBV5-1, with 11 bases aligning to TRBD2. The germline V gene has CDR1 SGHRS and CDR2 YFSETQ. The trim removed 1 base at V and 4 bases at J, leaving 7 bases unmatched. There are 17 residues in the CDR3.

The chain recombines TRBV5-1 with TRBJ2-1, with D unclear. The CDR3 spans 12 residues. The ends were cut back, 2 bases at V and 13 bases at J, with 13 bases in the middle. CDR1 and CDR2 (germline): SGHRS, YFSETQ. The CDR3 nucleotides read TGCGCCAGCAGCTTATCCCTAACAACCCAGTTCTTC. This encodes CASSLSLTTQFF.

This clone has a single count. V and J are TRBV30 and TRBJ1-5; D is ambiguous. V lost 2 bases and J 1 base, leaving 6 bases between the germline ends. The CDR3 contains 13 residues. Germline assignment: CDR1 GTSNPN and CDR2 SVGIG (reference sequence). Here the CDR3 DNA reads TGTGCCTGGAGTCCCCAGAGCAATCAGCCCCAGCATTTT. This translates into CAWSPQSNQPQHF.

This chain uses TRBV7-3 with TRBJ2-3; 7 nucleotides line up with TRBD2. CDR3 size: 15 residues. J lost 0 bases, V lost 5 bases, and 5 bases had no gene match. Germline V gene lookup returns CDR1 SGHTA and CDR2 FQGTGA. CDR3 loop: CASSRGGTSTDTQYF. In DNA, the CDR3 is TGTGCCAGCAGCCGCGGGGGTACAAGCACAGATACGCAGTATTTT.

The V call is TRBV7-9, the J call TRBJ2-1; D is unresolved. Germline loops: CDR1 SEHNR, CDR2 FQNEAQ (reference sequence). The CDR3 runs to 15 residues. V lost 4 bases to trimming and J lost 4 bases, with 14 bases between them. CDR3 protein: CASSSQRSQYNEQFF. The CDR3 DNA reads as TGTGCCAGCAGCTCCCAACGTTCCCAATACAATGAGCAGTTCTTC. The whole variable domain, filled in from reference TRBV7-9 and TRBJ2-1, reads DTGVSQNPRHKITKRGQNVTFRCDPISEHNRLYWYRQTLGQGPEFLTYFQNEAQLEKSRLLSDRFSAERPKGSFSTLEIQRTEQGDSAMYLCASSSQRSQYNEQFFGPGTRLTVL.

The V and J genes are TRBV30 and TRBJ1-4; 12 bases line up with TRBD1. The CDR3 has 13 amino acids. With 5 bases clipped from V and 8 bases from J, the junction kept 3 bases outside the gene matches. Germline CDR1 reads GTSNPN; CDR2 reads SVGIG (reference sequence). CDR3 coding DNA: TGTGCCTGGGGGACAGGGGGCGAGGAAAAACTGTTTTTT. Its protein product is CAWGTGGEEKLFF.

The chain joins TRBV6-1 to TRBJ1-1, with D possibly being TRBD1 (5 bases). V lost 3 bases and J lost 1, with 12 bases in between. CDR3 length: 15 residues. Per the germline V gene, CDR1 is MNHNS and CDR2 is SASEGT. The CDR3 DNA reads TGTGCCAGCAGTGACTCCGGGACGGCGAACACTGAAGCTTTCTTT. It codes for CASSDSGTANTEAFF.

The chain is built from TRBV18 and TRBJ2-3, with TRBD2 matching 10 bases. Germline CDR1 is KGHSH and CDR2 is LQKENI. This CDR3 is built from 17 residues. With 4 bases clipped from V and 0 bases from J, the junction kept 7 bases outside the gene matches. CDR3: CASSLLGAGGSTDTQYF. The CDR3 bases are TGTGCCAGCTCACTCCTAGGAGCGGGGGGGAGCACAGATACGCAGTATTTT.

V and J are TRBV19 and TRBJ1-2; TRBD1 matches 7 bases. Losses at the gene ends were 9 bases for V and 1 base for J; bases not matched to a gene: 8. This CDR3 contains 14 residues. Germline assignment: CDR1 LNHDA and CDR2 SQIVND (reference sequence). The CDR3 coding sequence is TGTGCCAGCTCAAACAGGGGACTTAACTATGGCTACACCTTC. It encodes CASSNRGLNYGYTF.

V and J are TRBV30 and TRBJ2-3, with a tentative D call TRBD2 (5 bases). V was pared by 1 base and J by 1 base, with 9 bases between. CDR1 is GTSNPN and CDR2 is SVGIG in the germline V gene (reference sequence). The CDR3 runs to 14 residues. CDR3 bases: TGTGCCTGGAGTGCCCAGCGGCGCACAGATACGCAGTATTTT. It yields the protein CAWSAQRRTDTQYF.

This chain connects TRBV27 to TRBJ2-1; D possibly corresponds to TRBD2 (5 bases). The germline V and J ends were trimmed by 7 bases and 2 bases, with 12 bases remaining between them. This CDR3 is 14 amino acids long. Germline CDR1 MNHEY, CDR2 SMNVEV (reference sequence). CDR3 amino acids: CASKLVGPYNEQFF. Written as DNA, the CDR3 is TGTGCCAGCAAACTAGTAGGTCCCTACAATGAGCAGTTCTTC.

This chain uses TRBV7-9 with TRBJ1-1; D is uncertain. The CDR3 consists of 13 residues. Between the trimmed V and J ends, which lost 3 bases and 1 base, there was a span of 6 bases. Germline values: CDR1 SEHNR, CDR2 FQNEAQ (reference sequence). CDR3 nucleotides: TGTGCCAGCAGCTTTCAGAGGAACACTGAAGCTTTCTTT. Translation gives CASSFQRNTEAFF. The variable domain in full, completed from reference TRBV7-9 and TRBJ1-1, reads DTGVSQNPRHKITKRGQNVTFRCDPISEHNRLYWYRQTLGQGPEFLTYFQNEAQLEKSRLLSDRFSAERPKGSFSTLEIQRTEQGDSAMYLCASSFQRNTEAFFGQGTRLTVV.

The chain has TRBV6-5 and TRBJ2-3; 8 bases line up with TRBD2. Trimming cost V 0 bases and J 6 bases; bases outside gene matches: 8. Germline CDR1 MNHEY, CDR2 SVGAGI. The CDR3 runs 16 residues. The chain's CDR3 is CASSYSVFSGTDTQYF. The DNA of the CDR3 is TGTGCCAGCAGTTACTCGGTGTTTAGCGGGACTGATACGCAGTATTTT.

The chain joins TRBV19 to TRBJ1-5; 8 nucleotides match TRBD1. Germline CDR1 and CDR2: LNHDA and SQIVND (reference sequence). The CDR3 runs 15 residues. After removal of 6 bases from V and 2 bases from J, the junction contained 6 bases not matched to a gene. As DNA, the CDR3 is TGTGCCAGTAGAAGCCCGGGACAGGGCAATCAGCCCCAGCATTTT. Encoded protein: CASRSPGQGNQPQHF.

V is TRBV28 and J is TRBJ1-1; D is unclear. This CDR3 has 15 residues. V shed 6 bases and J shed 7 bases, with 21 bases lying between them. Germline V gives CDR1 MDHEN, CDR2 SYDVKM. CDR3 residues: CASSLQKAGGREAFF. CDR3 nucleotide sequence: TGTGCCAGCAGCCTCCAAAAGGCGGGCGGGCGTGAAGCTTTCTTT.

The chain uses TRBV6-1 and TRBJ2-4, with 9 bases identical to TRBD1. CDR3 length: 15 residues. Germline loops: CDR1 MNHNS, CDR2 SASEGT. The V segment lost 4 bases and the J segment 6 bases; nucleotides outside the gene matches: 7. The CDR3 DNA reads TGTGCCAGCAGTGTACCCGGACAGGGGTTAAACATTCAGTACTTC. It codes for CASSVPGQGLNIQYF.

This chain joins TRBV6-5 and TRBJ2-5, with a weak D call TRBD1 (5 bases). CDR1 MNHEY and CDR2 SVGAGI come from the germline V gene. Trimming cost V 3 bases and J 2 bases, with 13 bases left between them. This CDR3 spans 15 amino acids. CDR3 protein: CASSYRWAGQETQYF. Here the CDR3 DNA reads TGTGCCAGCAGTTATCGTTGGGCAGGGCAAGAGACCCAGTACTTC.

The V gene is TRBV18, the J gene TRBJ2-3; 12 nucleotides match TRBD2. V shed 3 bases, J shed 5 bases, and the junction held 3 bases outside the gene matches. The germline V gene has CDR1 KGHSH and CDR2 LQKENI. CDR3 length: 15 residues. The CDR3 protein is CASSPRLAGEDTQYF. DNA of the CDR3: TGTGCCAGCTCACCTCGACTAGCGGGGGAAGATACGCAGTATTTT. The variable domain in full, with the rest retrieved from reference TRBV18 and TRBJ2-3, is NAGVMQNPRHLVRRRGQEARLRCSPMKGHSHVYWYRQLPEEGLKFMVYLQKENIIDESGMPKERFSAEFPKEGPSILRIQQVVRGDSAAYFCASSPRLAGEDTQYFGPGTRLTVL.

The V call is TRBV6-4, the J call TRBJ2-1; D is perhaps TRBD2 (5 bases). The germline gives CDR1 MRHNA, CDR2 SNTAGT. This CDR3 is 17 amino acids long. Trimming shortened V by 2 bases and J by 0 bases, and 14 bases separated the two germline ends. CDR3 nucleotide sequence: TGTGCCAGCAGTGACCAGCTAGCCTTTAACTCCTACAATGAGCAGTTCTTC. Amino acids: CASSDQLAFNSYNEQFF.

The gene calls are TRBV18 and TRBJ1-5; D uncertain. V lost 2 bases and J lost 3, with 8 bases in between. The CDR3 covers 14 residues. The germline V gene encodes CDR1 KGHSH and CDR2 LQKENI. The CDR3 DNA reads as TGTGCCAGCTCACCATGGAGTTCCAATCAGCCCCAGCATTTT. It yields the protein CASSPWSSNQPQHF.

The J gene is TRBJ2-7, the V gene TRBV4-3; D ambiguous. This CDR3 is built from 14 residues. Between the trimmed V and J ends, which lost 1 base and 0 bases, there was a span of 7 bases. Germline-derived CDR1 and CDR2 are LGHNA and YSLEER. The CDR3 protein is CASSQARLSYEQYF. CDR3 DNA: TGCGCCAGCAGCCAAGCCAGGCTCTCCTACGAGCAGTACTTC.

The chain joins TRBV5-6 to TRBJ2-3; tentative D call: TRBD1 (6 bases). This CDR3 spans 16 amino acids. V lost 2 bases to trimming and J lost 2 bases, with 15 bases between them. In germline, CDR1 is SGHDT, CDR2 YYEEEE. CDR3 nucleotide sequence: TGTGCCAGCAGCTTACTACAGGGAAAAAACACAGATACGCAGTATTTT. Translated: CASSLLQGKNTDTQYF.